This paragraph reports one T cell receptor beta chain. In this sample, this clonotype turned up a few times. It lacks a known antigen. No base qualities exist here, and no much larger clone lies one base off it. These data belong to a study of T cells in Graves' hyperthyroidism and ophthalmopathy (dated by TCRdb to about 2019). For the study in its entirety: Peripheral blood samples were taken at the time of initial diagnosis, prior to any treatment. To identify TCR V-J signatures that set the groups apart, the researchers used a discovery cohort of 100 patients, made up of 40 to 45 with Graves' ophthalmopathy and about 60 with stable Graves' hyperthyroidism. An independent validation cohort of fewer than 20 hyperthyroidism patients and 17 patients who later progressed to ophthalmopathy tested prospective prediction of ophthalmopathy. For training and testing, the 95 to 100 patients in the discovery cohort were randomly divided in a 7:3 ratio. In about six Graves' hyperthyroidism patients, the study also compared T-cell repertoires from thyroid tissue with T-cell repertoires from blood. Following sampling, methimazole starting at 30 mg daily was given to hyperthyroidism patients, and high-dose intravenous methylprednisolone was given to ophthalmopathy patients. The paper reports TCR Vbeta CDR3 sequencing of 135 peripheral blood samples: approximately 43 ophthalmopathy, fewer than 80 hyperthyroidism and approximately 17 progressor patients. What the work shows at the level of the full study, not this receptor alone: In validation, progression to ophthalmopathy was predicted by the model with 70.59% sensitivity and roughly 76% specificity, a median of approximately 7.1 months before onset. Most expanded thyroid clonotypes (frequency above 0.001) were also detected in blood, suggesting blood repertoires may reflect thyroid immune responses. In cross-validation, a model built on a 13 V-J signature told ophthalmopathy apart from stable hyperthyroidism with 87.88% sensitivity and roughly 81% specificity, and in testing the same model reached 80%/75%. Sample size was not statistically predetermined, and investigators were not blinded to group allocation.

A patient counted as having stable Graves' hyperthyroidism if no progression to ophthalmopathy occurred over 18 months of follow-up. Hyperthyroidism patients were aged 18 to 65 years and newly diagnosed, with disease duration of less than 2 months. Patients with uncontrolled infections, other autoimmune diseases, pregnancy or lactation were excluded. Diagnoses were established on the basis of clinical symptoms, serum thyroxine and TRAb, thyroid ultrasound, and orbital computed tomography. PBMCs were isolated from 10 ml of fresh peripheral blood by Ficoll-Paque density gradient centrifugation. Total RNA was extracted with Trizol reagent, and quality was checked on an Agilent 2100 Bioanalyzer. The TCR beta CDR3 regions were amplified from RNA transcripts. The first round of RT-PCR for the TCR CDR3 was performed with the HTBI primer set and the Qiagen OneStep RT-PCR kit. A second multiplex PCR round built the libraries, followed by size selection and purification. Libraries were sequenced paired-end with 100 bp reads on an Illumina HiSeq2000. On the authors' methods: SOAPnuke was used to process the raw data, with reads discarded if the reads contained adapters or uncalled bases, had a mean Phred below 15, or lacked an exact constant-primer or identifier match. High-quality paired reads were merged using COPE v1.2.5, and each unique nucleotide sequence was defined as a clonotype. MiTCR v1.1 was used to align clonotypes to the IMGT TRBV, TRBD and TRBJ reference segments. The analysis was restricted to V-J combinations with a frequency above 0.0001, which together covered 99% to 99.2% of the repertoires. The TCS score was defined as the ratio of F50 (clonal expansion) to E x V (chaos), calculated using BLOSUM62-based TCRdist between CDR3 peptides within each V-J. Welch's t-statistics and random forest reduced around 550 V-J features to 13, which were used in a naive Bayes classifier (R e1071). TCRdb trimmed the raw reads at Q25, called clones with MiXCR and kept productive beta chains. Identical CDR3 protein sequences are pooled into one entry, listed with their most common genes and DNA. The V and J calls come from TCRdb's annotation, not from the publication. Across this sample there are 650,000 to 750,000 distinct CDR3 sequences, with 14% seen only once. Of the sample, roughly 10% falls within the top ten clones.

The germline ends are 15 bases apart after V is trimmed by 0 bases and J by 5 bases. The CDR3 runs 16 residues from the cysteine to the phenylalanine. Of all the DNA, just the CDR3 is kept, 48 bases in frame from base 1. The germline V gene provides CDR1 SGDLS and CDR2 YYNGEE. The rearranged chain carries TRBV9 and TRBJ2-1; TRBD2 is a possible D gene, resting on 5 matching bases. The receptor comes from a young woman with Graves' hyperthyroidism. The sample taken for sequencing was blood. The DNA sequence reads TGTGCCAGCAGCGTAGCCGGAGGCCAGCCTCACAATGAGCAGTTCTTC. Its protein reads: CASSVAGGQPHNEQFF.